This T cell receptor beta chain appears in the sequencing data of a study of cytomegalovirus exposure and HLA in healthy donors. The study's findings and limits: In the roughly 120 validation repertoires, a later analysis found that first-cohort TCR clusters tended to co-occur.

The donors formed part of the approximately 130-subject validation cohort, distinct from the roughly 620-subject first cohort. Produced via immunoSEQ multiplex PCR; TCRdb's table is partial and in-frame only. The sample consists of over 65,000 clones, around 94% of them appearing once. The CDR3 is 14 residues long. Germline CDR1 and CDR2: SNHLY and FYNNEI. The V gene lost 11 bases and the J gene lost 0 bases, with 16 bases spanning the gap. With respect to this clone: Antigen specificity is unknown.

The rearrangement links TRBV2 to TRBJ1-1, with D possibly TRBD1 on 6 matching bases. Sequencing was carried out using PBMCs. The origin of this receptor is a young woman in good health and CMV-seropositive. The CDR3 DNA follows: TGTGCCGTCAAGCAGGGGCAGTTGAACACTGAAGCTTTCTTT. It codes for CAVKQGQLNTEAFF.